The TCR beta chain under discussion was sequenced for a study of OX40 agonist ivuxolimab in advanced cancers. Repertoires were generated with immunoSEQ multiplex PCR, while TCRdb's copy carries only in-frame clones and drops some. The sample lists tens of thousands of clones, under 90% seen once, with approximately 5.8% in the top ten. The sequenced sample was CD4+ or CD8+ T cells sorted from blood, obtained in a trial of the OX40 agonist ivuxolimab. The receptor's source is an adult with an advanced solid tumor such as melanoma, head and neck, liver or kidney cancer.

DNA of the CDR3: TGTGCCAGCAGTCCAAGACAGGACGGCTACGAGCAGTACTTC. It yields the protein CASSPRQDGYEQYF. The rearrangement links TRBV27 to TRBJ2-7, with a possible D match to TRBD1 (6 bases). The germline gives CDR1 MNHEY, CDR2 SMNVEV (reference sequence). V was clipped by 5 bases and J by 3 bases, with 14 bases between them. The CDR3 runs 14 residues.